The TCR beta chain described here comes from a study of T-cell reconstitution after alpha-beta-depleted transplantation in children. Unique molecular identifiers featured in how the TCRbeta library was prepared. One entry per CDR3 protein results from TCRdb running MiXCR on the PCR reads. Of hundreds of thousands of distinct CDR3 sequences in the sample, around 17% were seen once. This CDR3 spans 14 amino acids. Trimming shortened V by 6 bases and J by 8 bases, and 19 bases separated the two germline ends. V usage is TRBV12-3 or TRBV12-4 and J usage is TRBJ1-2; TRBD1 is a possible D gene (6 bases). This clonotype originated in a human donor who donated a stem cell graft to a child with acute myeloid leukemia. This specimen was PBMCs from the stem cell graft donor, taken from the stem cell graft. CDR3 nucleotides: TGTGCCAGCAGCAAGATACAGGGTCCCGACGGCTACACCTTC. Encoded protein: CASSKIQGPDGYTF.